This TCR beta chain was identified in a study of T cells after yellow fever vaccination. Study background: The SMART-Seq v4 Ultra Low Input method served to prepare the low-cell-number fractions. The study, taken as a whole, reports: By day 5 rather than day 15, the secondary response had peaked, though it was weaker. Reappearing after the booster were most of the clones from primary vaccination (about 95% CD4, around 90% CD8).

This clonotype was picked up a small number of times. Its antigen is as yet unknown. Each CDR3 protein is one row after TCRdb ran MiXCR on the 5' RACE reads. The table records 60,000 to 75,000 distinct CDR3 sequences, 5% to 8% of them present only once. Trimming stripped 3 bases from V and 3 bases from J, with 17 bases between. The germline gives CDR1 MNHNS, CDR2 SASEGT. The CDR3 is 16 amino acids. Material: CD8+ T cells sorted from PBMCs, obtained 35 to 50 days after the first yellow fever vaccination. The chain joins TRBV6-1 to TRBJ1-1; D is ambiguous. The TCR sequence derives from a man younger than 35 who received the YFV17D yellow fever vaccine. As DNA, the CDR3 is TGTGCCAGCAGTGAGGGGTACAGTTCTCGGTACACTGAAGCTTTCTTT. Its protein is CASSEGYSSRYTEAFF.